This TCR beta chain was sequenced for a study of vaccination effects on CD4 cells after COVID-19. This clone was detected only once. Its target is unknown. Before sequencing took place, the ViraFEST assay used viral peptide pools to expand antigen-specific CD4+ T cells. The culture ran for about 11 days, and then CD4+ T cells were isolated. The healthy vaccine recipients, who had no prior SARS-CoV-2 infection, showed negative nucleocapsid antibodies. Researchers reported culturing two million PBMC in each well, adding 8 to 10 IU/ml IL-2 and 10 ug/ml peptides. Replacing half the medium with IL-2 medium was done on days 3 and 7. The germline V gene encodes CDR1 WSHSY and CDR2 SAAADI. This CDR3 is 17 amino acids long. V lost 2 bases to trimming and J lost 7 bases; unmatched junction nucleotides: 13. Points from the study as a whole: Marked clonal contraction was seen late after vaccination (in both infection- and vaccine-induced clones).

Clones were read by immunoSEQ multiplex PCR, and TCRdb kept only the in-frame ones, dropping some. The repertoire consists of some 68,000 clones, with under 90% occurring once and the leading ten covering 9% to 15%. This material consisted of CD4+ T cells from PBMCs cultured with SARS-CoV-2 spike peptides, taken before COVID-19 vaccination. This TCR was recovered from a human donor who received a COVID-19 vaccine. The gene calls are TRBV10-2 and TRBJ2-4; 8 bases fit TRBD1. The CDR3 DNA is TGCGCCAGCAGTGAGCGGGGACAGGCCGGGGTGTGGAACATTCAGTACTTC. This gives the protein CASSERGQAGVWNIQYF.